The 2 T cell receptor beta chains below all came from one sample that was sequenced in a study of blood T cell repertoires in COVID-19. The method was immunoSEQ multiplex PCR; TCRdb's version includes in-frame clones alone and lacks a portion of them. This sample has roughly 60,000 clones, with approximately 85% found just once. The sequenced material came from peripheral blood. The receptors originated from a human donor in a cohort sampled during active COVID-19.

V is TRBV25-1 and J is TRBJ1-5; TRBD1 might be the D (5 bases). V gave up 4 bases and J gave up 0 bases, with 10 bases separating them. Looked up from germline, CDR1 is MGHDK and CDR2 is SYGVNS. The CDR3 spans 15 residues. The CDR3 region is CASSGGAYSNQPQHF. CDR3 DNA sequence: TGTGCCAGCAGTGGCGGGGCATATAGCAATCAGCCCCAGCATTTT.

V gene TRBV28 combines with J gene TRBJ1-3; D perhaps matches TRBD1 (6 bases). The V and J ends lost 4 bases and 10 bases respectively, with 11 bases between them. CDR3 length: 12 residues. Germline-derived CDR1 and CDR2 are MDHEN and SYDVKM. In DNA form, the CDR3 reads TGTGCCAGCAGTTCACAGGGTGGAACCATATATTTT. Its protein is CASSSQGGTIYF.